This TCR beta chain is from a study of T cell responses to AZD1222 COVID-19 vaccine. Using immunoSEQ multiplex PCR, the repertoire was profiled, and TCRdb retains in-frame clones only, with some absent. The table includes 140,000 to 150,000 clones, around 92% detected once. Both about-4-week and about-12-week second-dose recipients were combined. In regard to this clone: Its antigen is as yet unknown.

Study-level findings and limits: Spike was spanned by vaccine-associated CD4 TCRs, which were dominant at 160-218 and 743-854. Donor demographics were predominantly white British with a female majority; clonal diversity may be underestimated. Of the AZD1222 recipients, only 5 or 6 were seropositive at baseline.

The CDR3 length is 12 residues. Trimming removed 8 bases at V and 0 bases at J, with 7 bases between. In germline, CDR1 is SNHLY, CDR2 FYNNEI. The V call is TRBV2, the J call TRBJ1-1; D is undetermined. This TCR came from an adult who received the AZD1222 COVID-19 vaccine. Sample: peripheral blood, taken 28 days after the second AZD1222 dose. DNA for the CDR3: TGTGCCAGCCGAAAGATGAACACTGAAGCTTTCTTT. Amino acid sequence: CASRKMNTEAFF.